Below are 11 T cell receptor beta chains sequenced from a single sample in a study of T cell repertoires in cytomegalovirus infection. Each CDR3 protein is one row after TCRdb ran MiXCR on the reads. The data show about 260,000 distinct CDR3 sequences, approximately 9.2% seen once. The sequenced sample was PBMCs. Source of these receptors: a human donor in good health (CMV status not recorded). Some clones in this sample may be carry-over from other donors' samples.

The chain combines TRBV5-1 with TRBJ2-7; TRBD1 matches at 10 bases. The CDR3 spans 14 residues. Germline V gene lookup returns CDR1 SGHRS and CDR2 YFSETQ. V shed 4 bases and J 5 bases; nucleotides not matched to a gene: 6. The CDR3 loop is CASSMTGGANEQYF. CDR3 in DNA: TGCGCCAGCAGCATGACAGGGGGCGCAAACGAGCAGTACTTC. Looking up the rest from reference TRBV5-1 and TRBJ2-7 gives the full variable domain: KAGVTQTPRYLIKTRGQQVTLSCSPISGHRSVSWYQQTPGQGLQFLFEYFSETQRNKGNFPGRFSGRQFSNSRSEMNVSTLELGDSALYLCASSMTGGANEQYFGPGTRLTVT.

A few counts support this clonotype. CDR3 nucleotide sequence: TGTGCCAGCAGCTTAGTAATATCCGGGGGAACAAAGAACGGGGAGCTGTTTTTT. Amino acids: CASSLVISGGTKNGELFF. The J gene is TRBJ2-2, the V gene TRBV7-9, with D maybe TRBD2 (6 bases). Germline V gene sequence: CDR1 SEHNR, CDR2 FQNEAQ (reference sequence). The V gene lost 1 base and the J gene lost 7 bases, with 22 bases spanning the gap. There are 18 residues in the CDR3.

This clonotype was seen only a few times. CDR3 coding DNA: TGCAGTGCTAGTTTGGGGCAGCAGACCTACGAGCAGTACTTC. Its protein is CSASLGQQTYEQYF. V is TRBV20-1 and J is TRBJ2-7; a possible D gene is TRBD1 (5 bases). CDR3 size: 14 residues. Per the germline V gene, CDR1 is DFQATT and CDR2 is SNEGSKA (reference sequence). V gave up 3 bases and J gave up 2 bases, with 14 bases separating them.

This clonotype was recorded a few times. The V call is TRBV4-3, the J call TRBJ2-3, with 10 bases fitting TRBD2. CDR3 length equals 17 residues. CDR1 and CDR2 from the germline V gene are LGHNA and YSLEER. V lost 5 bases and J lost 1; bases outside the gene matches: 9. CDR3 sequence: CASSKRPGTSGTDTQYF. CDR3 DNA: TGCGCCAGCAGCAAGAGACCCGGGACTAGCGGCACAGATACGCAGTATTTT.

This clonotype was seen many times. This rearrangement joins TRBV12-5 to TRBJ1-6; D possibly corresponds to TRBD1 (5 bases). The CDR3 covers 13 residues. From germline, CDR1 is LGHNT and CDR2 FRNRAP. Trimming left V 0 bases short and J 10 bases short, with 7 bases between. CDR3 residues: CASGLVEGSPLHF. The CDR3 DNA sequence: TGTGCTAGTGGTTTGGTCGAGGGGTCACCCCTCCACTTT.

This clonotype has at least ten counts. The rearrangement links TRBV7-2 to TRBJ2-5; possible D gene TRBD2, 5 bases. Trimming left V 5 bases short and J 3 bases short, with 16 bases between. CDR3 length: 15 amino acids. Per germline, CDR1 SGHTA and CDR2 FQGNSA. The CDR3 DNA reads TGTGCCAGCAGCCCAAAGGTTAGCGCCAAAGAGACCCAGTACTTC. Translating gives CASSPKVSAKETQYF. Variable domain in full (rest from reference TRBV7-2 and TRBJ2-5): GAGVSQSPSNKVTEKGKDVELRCDPISGHTALYWYRQSLGQGLEFLIYFQGNSAPDKSGLPSDRFSAERTGGSVSTLTIQRTQQEDSAVYLCASSPKVSAKETQYFGPGTRLLVL.

In this sample, this clonotype turned up many times. The chain recombines TRBV2 with TRBJ2-3; 7 nucleotides agree with TRBD2. CDR1 is SNHLY and CDR2 is FYNNEI in the germline V gene. This CDR3 has 16 amino acids. Germline trimming cut 2 bases from V and 5 bases from J; bases unmatched to any gene: 10. The chain's CDR3 is CASSERAGVGRDTQYF. The DNA of the CDR3 is TGTGCCAGCAGTGAACGGGCGGGGGTTGGTAGAGATACGCAGTATTTT.

This sequence joins TRBV10-3 and TRBJ1-5; 9 nucleotides line up with TRBD1. This CDR3 has 13 amino acids. Germline V gene data show CDR1 as ENHRY and CDR2 as SYGVKD. V gave up 4 bases and J gave up 6 bases; unmatched junction bases: 1. The CDR3 DNA sequence: TGTGCCATCAGTGGGACAGGGGTTCAGCCCCAGCATTTT. Protein sequence: CAISGTGVQPQHF.

This clonotype occurred many times. The chain has TRBV7-2 and TRBJ2-7; D is uncertain. There are 12 residues in the CDR3. CDR1 and CDR2 (germline): SGHTA, FQGNSA. The ends were cut back, 5 bases at V and 2 bases at J, with 7 bases in the middle. CDR3 amino acids: CASSPPAYEQYF. CDR3 DNA: TGTGCCAGCAGCCCCCCCGCCTACGAGCAGTACTTC.

This clonotype has ten or more counts. The V call is TRBV7-2, the J call TRBJ1-5, with D perhaps matching TRBD1 (5 bases). The CDR3 consists of 15 residues. The V end was cut by 4 bases, the J end by 4 bases, with 14 bases between. CDR1 is SGHTA, CDR2 FQGNSA, per germline. The CDR3, as DNA: TGTGCCAGCAGCTCCGCAGGGTTTTGGAATCAGCCCCAGCATTTT. It translates to CASSSAGFWNQPQHF. Variable domain in full (rest from reference TRBV7-2 and TRBJ1-5): GAGVSQSPSNKVTEKGKDVELRCDPISGHTALYWYRQSLGQGLEFLIYFQGNSAPDKSGLPSDRFSAERTGGSVSTLTIQRTQQEDSAVYLCASSSAGFWNQPQHFGDGTRLSIL.

This clonotype was recorded at least ten times. V usage is TRBV7-2 and J usage is TRBJ2-7; 13 bases fit TRBD2. CDR1 is SGHTA, CDR2 FQGNSA, per germline. There are 16 residues in the CDR3. Losses at the gene ends were 0 bases for V and 2 bases for J; bases not matched to a gene: 1. The CDR3 nucleotides read TGTGCCAGCAGCTTAGCCACTAGCGGGGGGGCCTACGAGCAGTACTTC. Translated, it gives CASSLATSGGAYEQYF.